Following are 9 T cell receptor beta chains from one sample sequenced in a study of PD-1 blockade in classical Hodgkin lymphoma. Following autologous stem cell transplantation, relapse occurred in every patient, and exposure to brentuximab vedotin varied. The assay was immunoSEQ multiplex PCR, and TCRdb's table has in-frame clones only and misses some. The repertoire has some 20,000 clones, about two thirds of them found once; the top ten carry approximately 15%. The sequenced sample was peripheral blood mononuclear cells (PBMCs), obtained at baseline. These TCRs come from a human donor with classical Hodgkin lymphoma.

The chain's CDR3 is CASSILQGRRHF. Written as DNA, the CDR3 is TGTGCCAGTAGTATTCTCCAGGGGCGCCGGCATTTT. The rearrangement uses TRBV19 and TRBJ1-5; D is possibly TRBD1 (6 bases). V gave up 3 bases and J gave up 15 bases, with 15 bases separating them. CDR1 and CDR2 from the germline V gene are LNHDA and SQIVND (reference sequence). The CDR3 totals 12 residues.

This clone was seen only a few times. The J gene is TRBJ1-6, the V gene TRBV6-5; possible D gene TRBD1, 6 bases. Deletions cut 5 bases from V and 9 bases from J, with 17 bases between. The CDR3 length is 15 residues. In germline, CDR1 is MNHEY, CDR2 SVGAGI. CDR3 sequence reads: CASSRTQGWGSPLHF. The DNA for the CDR3 is TGTGCCAGCAGTCGCACACAGGGCTGGGGTTCACCCCTCCACTTT.

This clone was counted between two and nine times. This chain links TRBV6-6 with TRBJ2-4, with unresolved D. The CDR3 spans 13 residues. The V gene lost 0 bases and the J gene lost 6 bases, with 6 bases spanning the gap. Germline V lookup: CDR1 MNHNY, CDR2 SVGAGI (reference sequence). The CDR3 loop is CASSYSALNIQYF. CDR3 coding DNA: TGTGCCAGCAGTTACTCAGCCCTAAACATTCAGTACTTC.

The chain uses TRBV7-3 and TRBJ2-3; either TRBD1 or TRBD2 may supply D (5 bases each). CDR3 length: 15 residues. CDR1 and CDR2 from the germline V gene are SGHTA and FQGTGA. V was clipped by 3 bases and J by 2 bases, with 12 bases between them. The CDR3 loop is CASSLVPGATDTQYF. Written as DNA, the CDR3 is TGTGCCAGCAGCTTGGTGCCCGGGGCCACAGATACGCAGTATTTT.

J is TRBJ2-7 and V is TRBV28; D may be TRBD1 (5 bases). The CDR3 is made up of 12 amino acids. CDR1 and CDR2 (germline): MDHEN, SYDVKM. V gave up 7 bases and J gave up 3 bases, with 10 bases separating them. The DNA for the CDR3 is TGTGCCAGCATGGGGCAGGTCTACGAGCAGTACTTC. Translating it yields CASMGQVYEQYF.

V usage is TRBV27 and J usage is TRBJ1-1; the D gene is possibly TRBD1 (5 bases). The V end was cut by 2 bases, the J end by 6 bases, with 10 bases between. Germline CDR1 MNHEY, CDR2 SMNVEV (reference sequence). CDR3 length equals 13 residues. CDR3 sequence reads: CASSLGTASEAFF. For the CDR3, the DNA is TGTGCCAGCAGTTTAGGGACGGCTTCTGAAGCTTTCTTT.

The V and J genes are TRBV4-1 and TRBJ1-1; D might be TRBD1 (6 bases). The germline CDR1 and CDR2 sequences are MGHRA and YSYEKL. V gave up 0 bases and J gave up 6 bases, with 14 bases separating them. The CDR3 covers 15 residues. As DNA, the CDR3 is TGCGCCAGCAGCCAAGAATCCCGGAGGGGGGCTGAAGCTTTCTTT. Translation: CASSQESRRGAEAFF.

By share, this clone counts as large. The rearrangement links TRBV28 to TRBJ1-5; 8 bases line up with TRBD1. The germline gives CDR1 MDHEN, CDR2 SYDVKM. The CDR3 consists of 16 residues. The junction had 13 bases not matched to a gene; V was cut back by 4 bases and J by 8 bases. In DNA form, the CDR3 reads TGTGCCAGCAGTTGGCAGGGGGCAGATGGGAGGGAGCCCCAGCATTTT. Translation gives CASSWQGADGREPQHF.

The CDR3 DNA reads TGTGCCAGCTCAGGGGTGGGAACCTACGAGCAGTACTTC. It translates to CASSGVGTYEQYF. The rearrangement links TRBV7-2 to TRBJ2-7; maybe TRBD1 (6 bases). The CDR3 has 13 amino acids. CDR1 and CDR2 (germline): SGHTA, FQGNSA. V was shortened by 8 bases and J by 2 bases, with 13 bases between the two germline ends.